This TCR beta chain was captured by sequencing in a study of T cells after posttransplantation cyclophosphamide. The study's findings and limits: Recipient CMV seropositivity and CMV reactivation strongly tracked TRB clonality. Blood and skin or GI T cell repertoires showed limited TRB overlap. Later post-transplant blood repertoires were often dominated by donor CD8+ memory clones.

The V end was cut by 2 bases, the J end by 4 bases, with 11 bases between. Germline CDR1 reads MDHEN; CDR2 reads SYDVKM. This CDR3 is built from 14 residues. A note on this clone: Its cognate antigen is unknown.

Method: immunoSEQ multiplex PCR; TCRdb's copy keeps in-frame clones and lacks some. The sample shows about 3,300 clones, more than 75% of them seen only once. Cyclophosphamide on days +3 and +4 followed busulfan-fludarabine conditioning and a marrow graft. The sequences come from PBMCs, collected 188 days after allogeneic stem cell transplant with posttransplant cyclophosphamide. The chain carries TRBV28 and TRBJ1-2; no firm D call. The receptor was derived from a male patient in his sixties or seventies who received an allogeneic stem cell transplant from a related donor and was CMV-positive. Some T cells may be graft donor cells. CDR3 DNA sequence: TGTGCCAGCAGTTTACCCAGGTCCTTCTATGGCTACACCTTC. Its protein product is CASSLPRSFYGYTF.